The 24 T cell receptor beta chains listed next were all sequenced from one sample in a study of T cells in localized non-small cell lung cancer. The repertoire was sequenced with immunoSEQ multiplex PCR; TCRdb's copy has only in-frame clones and lacks some. The data contain some 3,500 clones, roughly 25% of them singletons. Sequencing used lung tumor tissue, obtained before any cancer treatment. The source is a woman between 40 and 69 years old with stage I lung adenocarcinoma.

The chain is built from TRBV18 and TRBJ1-1; a possible D gene is TRBD1 (6 bases). Germline CDR1 KGHSH, CDR2 LQKENI. The CDR3 covers 16 residues. V was shortened by 3 bases and J by 4 bases, with 18 bases between the two germline ends. The CDR3 here is CASSPRPPTGITEAFF. In nucleotides, the CDR3 is TGTGCCAGCTCACCCCGCCCCCCGACAGGTATCACTGAAGCTTTCTTT.

The J gene is TRBJ1-2, the V gene TRBV11-3, with D perhaps matching TRBD1 (5 bases). The CDR3 runs 17 residues. Germline lookup yields CDR1 SGHNT and CDR2 YENEEA. V dropped 2 bases and J dropped 0 bases, with 16 bases sitting between them. CDR3 amino acids: CASSLKGLGGSNYGYTF. DNA of the CDR3: TGTGCCAGCAGCTTAAAGGGCCTCGGGGGGTCTAACTATGGCTACACCTTC.

The chain recombines TRBV9 with TRBJ1-2; D remains unclear. The CDR3 has 13 residues. The V end lost 4 bases, the J end lost 8 bases, and 15 bases lay between the germline ends. The germline CDR1 and CDR2 sequences are SGDLS and YYNGEE. The CDR3 bases are TGTGCCAGCAGCCTTAGGAGCGGTTGGGGCTACACCTTC. This sequence encodes CASSLRSGWGYTF.

By sample share, this clone is medium-sized. The sample has other DNA sequences that encode this CDR3 too. The chain has TRBV6-8 and TRBJ1-5; no clear D. The CDR3 runs to 15 residues. CDR1 and CDR2 (germline): MNHGY, SAAAGT. Trimming took 5 bases from V and 5 from J, leaving 16 bases between them. CDR3 in DNA: TGTGCCAGCAGTCGCGGGTCAAGAGGAGATCAGCCCCAGCATTTT. It encodes CASSRGSRGDQPQHF.

The chain recombines TRBV18 with TRBJ2-1, with 12 bases identical to TRBD1. The CDR3 sequence is 16 residues long. Trimming took 3 bases from V and 5 from J; bases not matched to a gene: 5. Germline CDR1 and CDR2: KGHSH and LQKENI. The CDR3 DNA reads TGTGCCAGCTCACCGGGGACAGGGGGCGTGCACAATGAGCAGTTCTTC. This encodes CASSPGTGGVHNEQFF. The full variable domain, in which reference TRBV18 and TRBJ2-1 provide the parts outside the CDR3, is NAGVMQNPRHLVRRRGQEARLRCSPMKGHSHVYWYRQLPEEGLKFMVYLQKENIIDESGMPKERFSAEFPKEGPSILRIQQVVRGDSAAYFCASSPGTGGVHNEQFFGPGTRLTVL.

The chain uses TRBV11-3 and TRBJ2-5, with D maybe TRBD2 (7 bases). Trimming removed 3 bases at V and 5 bases at J, with 13 bases between. This CDR3 comprises 14 residues. Germline V CDR1 and CDR2: SGHNT, YENEEA. This CDR3 reads CASSFGGAEETQYF. CDR3 bases: TGTGCCAGCAGCTTTGGGGGGGCGGAGGAGACCCAGTACTTC.

This rearrangement joins TRBV11-3 to TRBJ2-3; 11 bases align to TRBD2. The germline V gene has CDR1 SGHNT and CDR2 YENEEA. Germline trimming cut 6 bases from V and 7 bases from J; bases unmatched to any gene: 12. The CDR3 length is 16 residues. CDR3 in amino acids: CASSLGLAEMGNTQYF. CDR3 nucleotides: TGTGCCAGCAGTTTGGGACTAGCGGAGATGGGGAATACGCAGTATTTT.

This rearrangement joins TRBV19 to TRBJ1-5; 7 positions agree with TRBD1. Germline CDR1 LNHDA, CDR2 SQIVND (reference sequence). The junction had 8 bases not matched to a gene; V was cut back by 5 bases and J by 4 bases. This CDR3 region has 15 residues. The CDR3 sequence is CASSLTGAGNQPQHF. The CDR3 region has the DNA TGTGCCAGTAGTCTCACAGGGGCCGGTAATCAGCCCCAGCATTTT.

Relative to its sample, this clone is medium-sized. J is TRBJ2-3 and V is TRBV28; D unclear. The CDR3 length is 14 residues. Germline CDR1 MDHEN, CDR2 SYDVKM. Trimming took 8 bases from V and 0 from J, leaving 12 bases between them. CDR3 sequence: CASSVEPSTDTQYF. DNA of the CDR3: TGTGCCAGCTCCGTGGAACCTAGCACAGATACGCAGTATTTT. Complete variable domain (other parts from reference TRBV28 and TRBJ2-3): DVKVTQSSRYLVKRTGEKVFLECVQDMDHENMFWYRQDPGLGLRLIYFSYDVKMKEKGDIPEGYSVSREKKERFSLILESASTNQTSMYLCASSVEPSTDTQYFGPGTRLTVL.

This clone has more than one count but fewer than ten. V and J are TRBV11-3 and TRBJ1-2; perhaps TRBD1 as D (5 bases). The CDR3 has 16 amino acids. Deletions cut 5 bases from V and 4 bases from J, with 20 bases between. In germline, CDR1 is SGHNT, CDR2 YENEEA. CDR3 DNA: TGTGCCAGCAGCGGGATGGACCACGCGGGGGGCTATGGCTACACCTTC. Its protein product is CASSGMDHAGGYGYTF.

Relative to its sample, this clone is large (0.1 to 1%). The chain recombines TRBV11-3 with TRBJ1-1; the match to TRBD1 covers 9 bases. Losses at the gene ends were 4 bases for V and 6 bases for J; bases not matched to a gene: 12. This CDR3 is built from 16 residues. Per the germline V gene, CDR1 is SGHNT and CDR2 is YENEEA. The DNA for the CDR3 is TGTGCCAGCAGCTCCCAACCCCCCGGGACAGGGTCTGAAGCTTTCTTT. It yields the protein CASSSQPPGTGSEAFF.

The chain has TRBV9 and TRBJ2-3, with 9 bases that match TRBD1. Germline-derived CDR1 and CDR2 are SGDLS and YYNGEE. This CDR3 spans 15 amino acids. J gave up 3 bases and V 6 bases, and 8 bases lay outside the gene matches. The CDR3 reads CASMRTGDYTDTQYF. CDR3 sequence (DNA): TGTGCCAGCATGAGGACAGGGGATTATACAGATACGCAGTATTTT.

The chain's CDR3 is CASRDSGRAKETQYF. The DNA for the CDR3 is TGTGCCAGCAGGGACAGCGGGAGGGCCAAAGAGACCCAGTACTTC. The chain carries TRBV9 and TRBJ2-5, with TRBD2 matching 10 bases. Germline-derived CDR1 and CDR2 are SGDLS and YYNGEE. The length of the CDR3 is 15 residues. J lost 3 bases, V lost 5 bases, and 7 bases had no gene match.

By sample share, this clone is medium-sized. This chain links TRBV11-3 with TRBJ2-1, with TRBD2 as a possible D gene (5 bases). Looked up from germline, CDR1 is SGHNT and CDR2 is YENEEA. V lost 3 bases and J 0 bases, leaving 12 bases between the germline ends. This CDR3 has 16 residues. CDR3 in DNA: TGTGCCAGCAGCTTGGATCAGCGGAGCTCCTACAATGAGCAGTTCTTC. Amino acids: CASSLDQRSSYNEQFF.

This clone rates as medium-sized. The chain links TRBV11-3 to TRBJ1-6; D might be TRBD1 (5 bases). This CDR3 is built from 14 residues. Trimming removed 4 bases from V and 5 bases from J, with 9 bases in between. Germline V gene lookup returns CDR1 SGHNT and CDR2 YENEEA. CDR3 loop: CASSSRGDNSPLHF. In nucleotides, the CDR3 is TGTGCCAGCAGCTCACGAGGGGATAATTCACCCCTCCACTTT.

This clone was detected once. The chain couples TRBV12-5 to TRBJ2-1, with TRBD2 identical over 10 bases. The CDR3 consists of 18 residues. The germline V gene has CDR1 LGHNT and CDR2 FRNRAP. Trimming cost V 3 bases and J 3 bases; bases outside gene matches: 11. CDR3 coding DNA: TGTGCTAGTGGTTTCTTTATTTTAGCGGGAGGAAACTACAATGAGCAGTTCTTC. This gives the protein CASGFFILAGGNYNEQFF.

This clone is deemed medium-sized. The chain is built from TRBV25-1 and TRBJ2-3, with D unclear. Trimming took off 1 base at V and 2 bases at J, with 19 bases between the two ends. Germline-derived CDR1 and CDR2 are MGHDK and SYGVNS. This CDR3 comprises 18 residues. The CDR3 reads CASSESLGSRSSTDTQYF. CDR3 nucleotide sequence: TGTGCCAGCAGTGAATCTCTGGGGTCCCGATCATCCACAGATACGCAGTATTTT.

The chain recombines TRBV18 with TRBJ2-7; 11 bases agree with TRBD1. This CDR3 has 17 residues. From germline, CDR1 is KGHSH and CDR2 LQKENI. The trim removed 3 bases at V and 3 bases at J, leaving 10 bases unmatched. CDR3 nucleotides: TGTGCCAGCTCACCCACTGCCGGGACAGGGGGACTCTACGAGCAGTACTTC. This encodes CASSPTAGTGGLYEQYF.

The gene calls are TRBV11-3 and TRBJ2-7; D perhaps matches TRBD2 (5 bases). With 2 bases removed from V and 2 bases from J, the gap between germline ends came to 13 bases. Germline-derived CDR1 and CDR2 are SGHNT and YENEEA. CDR3 size: 15 residues. The CDR3 nucleotides read TGTGCCAGCAGCTTAACCCGGGGATGGGCCTACGAGCAGTACTTC. It translates to CASSLTRGWAYEQYF.

By proportion, this clone is medium-sized. This chain connects TRBV6-8 to TRBJ1-2; D is unclear. The V gene lost 6 bases and the J gene lost 6 bases, with 11 bases spanning the gap. The CDR3 consists of 12 residues. Looked up from germline, CDR1 is MNHGY and CDR2 is SAAAGT. CDR3 nucleotide sequence: TGTGCCAGCAGAAGGATGTCGGATGGCTACACCTTC. Translation gives CASRRMSDGYTF.

The sample holds a few counts of this clone. The J gene is TRBJ2-4, the V gene TRBV6-8; D is undetermined. The V end lost 0 bases, the J end lost 6 bases, and 12 bases lay between the germline ends. The CDR3 consists of 15 residues. Germline-derived CDR1 and CDR2 are MNHGY and SAAAGT. In DNA, the CDR3 is TGTGCCAGCAGTTACTCGTTTAGGGTAATAAACATTCAGTACTTC. Protein sequence: CASSYSFRVINIQYF.

This clone ranks as medium-sized. The rearrangement links TRBV11-3 to TRBJ2-4; tentative D call: TRBD1 (8 bases). The CDR3 has 15 amino acids. Germline V CDR1 and CDR2: SGHNT, YENEEA. V lost 4 bases and J 7 bases, leaving 17 bases between the germline ends. The CDR3 sequence is CASSSEQGGGNIQYF. As DNA, the CDR3 is TGTGCCAGCAGCTCGGAACAGGGGGGAGGGAACATTCAGTACTTC.

The gene calls are TRBV2 and TRBJ2-3; D may be TRBD1 (5 bases). The CDR3 contains 13 residues. CDR1 and CDR2 (germline): SNHLY, FYNNEI. The V end was cut by 9 bases, the J end by 1 base, with 11 bases between. The CDR3 DNA is TGTGCCAGTAACCCGACAGGCACAGATACGCAGTATTTT. Translated, it gives CASNPTGTDTQYF.

This clone was detected a few times. The chain links TRBV6-8 to TRBJ2-2; perhaps TRBD2 as D (5 bases). The ends were cut back, 8 bases at V and 4 bases at J, with 11 bases in the middle. CDR1 is MNHGY and CDR2 is SAAAGT in the germline V gene. The CDR3 is 13 residues long. CDR3 loop: CASQLAPTGELFF. Written as DNA, the CDR3 is TGTGCCAGCCAGCTAGCACCCACCGGGGAGCTGTTTTTT.